Shown below are 18 T cell receptor beta chains from a single sample sequenced in a study of T cell responses to AZD1222 COVID-19 vaccine. Method: immunoSEQ multiplex PCR; TCRdb's copy keeps in-frame clones and lacks some. The table has 150,000 to 200,000 clones, roughly 91% seen once. Sequenced material: peripheral blood, taken 28 days after the second AZD1222 dose. These receptors all come from an adult who received the AZD1222 COVID-19 vaccine.

The V gene is TRBV7-9, the J gene TRBJ2-1; no clear D. This CDR3 has 15 amino acids. The V and J ends lost 7 bases and 2 bases respectively, with 15 bases between them. The V gene's germline CDR1 is SEHNR and CDR2 FQNEAQ (reference sequence). Here the CDR3 DNA reads TGTGCCAGCACCACTGGTCGGCCAGCCTACAATGAGCAGTTCTTC. As protein: CASTTGRPAYNEQFF.

The genes are TRBV6-4 and TRBJ2-5, with 7 bases aligning to TRBD1. The CDR3 extends over 16 amino acids. CDR1 is MRHNA and CDR2 is SNTAGT in the germline V gene. V trimming: 6 bases; J trimming: 2 bases; junction bases outside the gene matches: 12. The CDR3 nucleotides read TGTGCCAGCAGCGTAAGGGGACAGAGAACACAAGAGACCCAGTACTTC. Its translation: CASSVRGQRTQETQYF.

The gene calls are TRBV3-1 (or the pseudogene TRBV3-2) and TRBJ1-4; D is unclear. V was cut by 0 bases and J by 0 bases, with 5 bases left in between. Germline lookup yields CDR1 LGHDT and CDR2 YNNKEL (reference sequence). The CDR3 runs 15 residues. The CDR3 region has the DNA TGTGCCAGCAGCCAAGATGGGGCAACTAATGAAAAACTGTTTTTT. Its protein is CASSQDGATNEKLFF.

This clone was seen once. V gene TRBV6-5 combines with J gene TRBJ1-1, with a tentative D call TRBD1 (5 bases). This CDR3 region has 13 residues. With 6 bases removed from V and 4 bases from J, the gap between germline ends came to 12 bases. The germline V gene has CDR1 MNHEY and CDR2 SVGAGI. The CDR3 region is CASRYGDLTEAFF. CDR3 in DNA: TGTGCCAGCAGGTACGGGGACCTCACTGAAGCTTTCTTT.

The genes are TRBV7-9 and TRBJ2-7; D tentatively fits TRBD1 or TRBD2 (5 bases each). CDR3 length: 15 amino acids. Trimming cost V 8 bases and J 4 bases, with 21 bases left between them. Germline V gene sequence: CDR1 SEHNR, CDR2 FQNEAQ (reference sequence). The CDR3 DNA reads as TGTGCCAGCCGTCTGGAAAGGGACGGTTTATACGAGCAGTACTTC. It yields the protein CASRLERDGLYEQYF. Supplemented by reference TRBV7-9 and TRBJ2-7, the full variable domain reads DTGVSQNPRHKITKRGQNVTFRCDPISEHNRLYWYRQTLGQGPEFLTYFQNEAQLEKSRLLSDRFSAERPKGSFSTLEIQRTEQGDSAMYLCASRLERDGLYEQYFGPGTRLTVT.

The chain carries TRBV3-1 (or the pseudogene TRBV3-2) and TRBJ2-5, with 7 positions matching TRBD2. Per germline, CDR1 LGHDT and CDR2 YNNKEL (reference sequence). Trimming cost V 10 bases and J 5 bases; bases outside gene matches: 13. This CDR3 region has 14 residues. The CDR3 nucleotides are TGTGCCAACCGCCTGGTGGGGGGGGGTGAGACCCAGTACTTC. Translating it yields CANRLVGGGETQYF.

This chain joins TRBV6-4 and TRBJ2-1, with TRBD2 identical over 14 bases. The CDR3 extends over 18 amino acids. J was trimmed by 4 bases and V by 0 bases; bases with no gene match: 5. CDR1 MRHNA and CDR2 SNTAGT come from the germline V gene. CDR3 nucleotide sequence: TGTGCCAGCAGTGACTCGGGACTAGCGGGGGCCTCATACAATGAGCAGTTCTTC. This codes for CASSDSGLAGASYNEQFF.

This chain connects TRBV6-5 to TRBJ1-2; D not resolved. CDR1 and CDR2 (germline): MNHEY, SVGAGI. Between the trimmed V and J ends, which lost 6 bases and 0 bases, there was a span of 11 bases. The CDR3 has 14 amino acids. CDR3 sequence reads: CASRPRPSNYGYTF. For the CDR3, the DNA is TGTGCCAGCAGGCCCAGGCCTTCTAACTATGGCTACACCTTC.

The chain carries TRBV10-3 and TRBJ1-5; a possible D gene is TRBD1 (6 bases). CDR1 is ENHRY and CDR2 is SYGVKD in the germline V gene. CDR3 length: 14 amino acids. Trimming removed 6 bases from V and 7 bases from J, with 16 bases in between. The DNA of the CDR3 is TGTGCCATCAGCGACCTACAGGGTGGCCAGCCCCAGCATTTT. Protein product: CAISDLQGGQPQHF.

Comments on this clone: At one of its ends the junction is not consistent with the germline gene, which may arise from a read error. The chain uses TRBV11-2 and TRBJ2-2; D call uncertain. This CDR3 has 12 amino acids. The V gene's germline CDR1 is SGHAT and CDR2 FQNNGV. The CDR3 DNA follows: TGTGCCAGCAGCACCCACGCTGGGGTGCTGTTTTTT. It codes for CASSTHAGVLFF.

This sequence joins TRBV24-1 and TRBJ2-5; 9 bases fit TRBD1. This CDR3 comprises 15 residues. J gave up 7 bases and V 5 bases, and 10 bases lay outside the gene matches. Germline CDR1 reads KGHDR; CDR2 reads SFDVKD. CDR3 nucleotide sequence: TGTGCCACCAGTGGTCGGACAGGGGCTAGGGGGACCCAGTACTTC. The encoded protein is CATSGRTGARGTQYF.

The rearrangement uses TRBV5-5 and TRBJ1-2; maybe TRBD1 (5 bases). The germline CDR1 and CDR2 sequences are SGHKS and YYEKEE (reference sequence). V lost 2 bases, J lost 0 bases, and 17 bases lay in between. The CDR3 has 17 residues. The CDR3 DNA is TGTGCCAGCAGCTTCCGGGACCCTTTGGCCTCTAACTATGGCTACACCTTC. Translated: CASSFRDPLASNYGYTF.

This clone was recorded only once. This chain joins TRBV5-1 and TRBJ2-4, with D unclear. Germline CDR1 is SGHRS and CDR2 is YFSETQ. CDR3 length equals 15 residues. V was shortened by 0 bases and J by 1 base, with 8 bases between the two germline ends. The CDR3 DNA follows: TGCGCCAGCAGCTTGGATGGGTTGGCCAAAAACATTCAGTACTTC. It yields the protein CASSLDGLAKNIQYF.

The chain uses TRBV2 and TRBJ2-2; D unclear. Trimming shortened V by 3 bases and J by 0 bases, and 8 bases separated the two germline ends. The CDR3 covers 15 residues. Germline V gives CDR1 SNHLY, CDR2 FYNNEI. CDR3 loop: CASSDGVANTGELFF. The DNA of the CDR3 is TGTGCCAGCAGTGATGGGGTAGCGAACACCGGGGAGCTGTTTTTT.

This chain links TRBV5-1 with TRBJ2-5; D unclear. The CDR3 length is 13 residues. Trimming pared 7 bases from V and 2 bases from J, leaving 12 bases between. Germline loops: CDR1 SGHRS, CDR2 YFSETQ. The DNA of the CDR3 is TGCGCCAGCTCCGATTCGTTACAAGAGACCCAGTACTTC. Translation gives CASSDSLQETQYF.

The chain links TRBV2 to TRBJ2-7; the D is unclear. The CDR3 is 13 residues long. The V gene lost 1 base and the J gene lost 7 bases, with 11 bases spanning the gap. Per the germline V gene, CDR1 is SNHLY and CDR2 is FYNNEI. In DNA, the CDR3 is TGTGCCAGCAGTGAAGAAATTAGAGGAGAGCAGTACTTC. Its protein product is CASSEEIRGEQYF.

V usage is TRBV2 and J usage is TRBJ2-7; D unclear. Germline lookup yields CDR1 SNHLY and CDR2 FYNNEI. With 5 bases removed from V and 9 bases from J, the gap between germline ends came to 17 bases. The CDR3 loop spans 13 amino acids. The chain's CDR3 is CASSYVQIPAQYF. The CDR3 DNA reads as TGTGCCAGCAGTTACGTACAAATACCGGCGCAGTACTTC.

This chain joins TRBV28 and TRBJ1-5; D may be TRBD1 (6 bases). In germline, CDR1 is MDHEN, CDR2 SYDVKM. The CDR3 length is 15 residues. V was trimmed by 5 bases and J by 2 bases, leaving 13 bases between them. Here the CDR3 reads CASSIQGKGNQPQHF. In nucleotides, the CDR3 is TGTGCCAGCAGTATACAGGGCAAAGGCAATCAGCCCCAGCATTTT.